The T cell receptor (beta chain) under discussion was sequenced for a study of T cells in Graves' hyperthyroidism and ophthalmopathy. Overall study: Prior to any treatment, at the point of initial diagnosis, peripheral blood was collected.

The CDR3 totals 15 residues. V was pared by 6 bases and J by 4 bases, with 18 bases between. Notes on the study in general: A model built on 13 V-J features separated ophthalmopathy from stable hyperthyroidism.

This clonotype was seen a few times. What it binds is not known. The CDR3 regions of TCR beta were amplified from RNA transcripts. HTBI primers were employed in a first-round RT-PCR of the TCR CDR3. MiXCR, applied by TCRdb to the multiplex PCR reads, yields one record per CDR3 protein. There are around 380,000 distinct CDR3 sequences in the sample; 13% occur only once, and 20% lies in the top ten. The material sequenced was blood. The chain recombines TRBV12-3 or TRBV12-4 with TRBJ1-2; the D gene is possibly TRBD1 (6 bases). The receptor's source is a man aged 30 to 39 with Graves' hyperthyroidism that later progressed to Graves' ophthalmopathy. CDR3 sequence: CASSISGFRGYGYTF. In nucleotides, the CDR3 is TGTGCCAGCAGCATTAGTGGGTTCAGGGGCTATGGCTACACCTTC.